This T cell receptor beta chain was sequenced in a study of cytomegalovirus exposure and HLA in healthy donors. About the study: A previous analysis identified around 120 million unique TCR beta sequences derived from roughly 180 million T cells. Study conclusions and caveats: A later look showed TCR association rates differing by HLA locus, highest for DRB1 and lowest for HLA-C. Data from an earlier analysis indicated that most TCR beta V segments were productive either about 90% or about 30% of the time.

Notes on this clone: The antigen is not known. An end of the junction does not agree with germline; a read error may underlie this.

The PCR was carried out with 60 Vbeta primers and 13 Jbeta primers. Generated by immunoSEQ multiplex PCR, the TCRdb table keeps only in-frame clones and is missing some. The sample contains under 200,000 clones, approximately 82% of which appear only once. The CDR3 sequence is 12 residues long. CDR1 is SGHNT and CDR2 is YYREEE in the germline V gene (reference sequence). This chain links TRBV5-4 with TRBJ1-2; 7 bases align to TRBD1. The clonotype comes from a woman aged 18 to 35 in good health and CMV-seronegative. Sequenced: PBMCs. The CDR3 loop is CASSSIPGTEIF. The CDR3 DNA reads TGTGCCAGCAGCTCAATCCCCGGGACAGAGATATTC.